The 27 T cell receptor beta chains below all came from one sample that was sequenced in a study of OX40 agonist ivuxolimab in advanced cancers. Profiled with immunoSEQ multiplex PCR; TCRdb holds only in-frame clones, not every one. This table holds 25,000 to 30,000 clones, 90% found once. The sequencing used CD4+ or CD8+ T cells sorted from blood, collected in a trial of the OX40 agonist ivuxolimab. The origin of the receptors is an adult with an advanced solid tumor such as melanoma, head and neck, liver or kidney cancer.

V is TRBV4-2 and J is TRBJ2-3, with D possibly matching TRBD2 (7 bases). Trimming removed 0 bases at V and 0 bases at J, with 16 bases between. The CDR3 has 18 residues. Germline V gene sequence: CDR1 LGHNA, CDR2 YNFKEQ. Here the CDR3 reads CASSQEQGPSGSTDTQYF. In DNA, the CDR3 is TGTGCCAGCAGCCAAGAACAGGGCCCTAGCGGAAGCACAGATACGCAGTATTTT.

CDR3 bases: TGTGCCAGTAGTATAGGATCCAGGGTGGACCTGAACACCGGGGAGCTGTTTTTT. Protein sequence: CASSIGSRVDLNTGELFF. The chain recombines TRBV19 with TRBJ2-2; D is possibly TRBD1 (5 bases). The CDR3 is 18 residues long. Per the germline V gene, CDR1 is LNHDA and CDR2 is SQIVND (reference sequence). The ends were cut back, 1 base at V and 1 base at J, with 16 bases in the middle.

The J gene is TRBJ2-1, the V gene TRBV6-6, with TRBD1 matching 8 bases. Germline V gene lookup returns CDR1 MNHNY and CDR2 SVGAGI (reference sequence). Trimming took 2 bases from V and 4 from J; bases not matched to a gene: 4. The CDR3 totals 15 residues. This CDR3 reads CASSYATGGYNEQFF. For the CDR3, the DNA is TGTGCCAGCAGTTACGCCACAGGGGGGTACAATGAGCAGTTCTTC.

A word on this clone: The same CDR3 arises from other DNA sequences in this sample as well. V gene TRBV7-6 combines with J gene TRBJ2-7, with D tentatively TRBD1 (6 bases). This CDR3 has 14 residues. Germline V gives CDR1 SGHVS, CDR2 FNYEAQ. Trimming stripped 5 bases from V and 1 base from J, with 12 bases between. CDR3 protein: CASSPRQGSYEQYF. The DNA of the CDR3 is TGTGCCAGCAGCCCCCGGCAGGGGTCCTACGAGCAGTACTTC.

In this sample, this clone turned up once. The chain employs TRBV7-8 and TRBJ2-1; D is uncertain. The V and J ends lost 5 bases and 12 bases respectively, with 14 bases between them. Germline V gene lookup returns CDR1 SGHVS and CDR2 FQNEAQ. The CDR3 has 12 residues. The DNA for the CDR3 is TGTGCCAGCAGCGAAAATCAGAGAGGGCAGTTCTTC. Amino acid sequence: CASSENQRGQFF.

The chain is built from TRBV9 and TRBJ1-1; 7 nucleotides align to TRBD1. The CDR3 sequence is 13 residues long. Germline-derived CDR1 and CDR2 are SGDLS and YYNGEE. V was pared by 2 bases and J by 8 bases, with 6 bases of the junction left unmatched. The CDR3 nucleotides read TGTGCCAGCAGCGTGTTACAGGGGCCCGAAGCTTTCTTT. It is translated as CASSVLQGPEAFF.

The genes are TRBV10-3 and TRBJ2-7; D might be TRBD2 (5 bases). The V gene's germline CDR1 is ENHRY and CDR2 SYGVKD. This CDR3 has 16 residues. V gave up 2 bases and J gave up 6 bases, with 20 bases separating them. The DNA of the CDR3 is TGTGCCATCAGTGAGGGAACGAGCGGCCCTATAGGCGAGCAGTACTTC. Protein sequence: CAISEGTSGPIGEQYF.

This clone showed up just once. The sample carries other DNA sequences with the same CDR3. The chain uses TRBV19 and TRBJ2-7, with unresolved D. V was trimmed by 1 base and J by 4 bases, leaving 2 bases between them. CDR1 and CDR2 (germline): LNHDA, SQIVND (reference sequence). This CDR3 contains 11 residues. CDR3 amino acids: CASSIGYEQYF. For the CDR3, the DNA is TGTGCCAGTAGTATAGGTTACGAGCAGTACTTC. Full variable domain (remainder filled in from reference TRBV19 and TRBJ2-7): DGGITQSPKYLFRKEGQNVTLSCEQNLNHDAMYWYRQDPGQGLRLIYYSQIVNDFQKGDIAEGYSVSREKKESFPLTVTSAQKNPTAFYLCASSIGYEQYFGPGTRLTVT.

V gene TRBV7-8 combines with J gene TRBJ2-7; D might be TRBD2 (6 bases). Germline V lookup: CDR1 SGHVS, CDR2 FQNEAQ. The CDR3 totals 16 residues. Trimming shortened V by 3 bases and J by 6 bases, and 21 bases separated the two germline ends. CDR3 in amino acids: CASSFDWLAMRLEQYF. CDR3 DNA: TGTGCCAGCAGCTTTGACTGGCTAGCGATGCGACTCGAGCAGTACTTC.

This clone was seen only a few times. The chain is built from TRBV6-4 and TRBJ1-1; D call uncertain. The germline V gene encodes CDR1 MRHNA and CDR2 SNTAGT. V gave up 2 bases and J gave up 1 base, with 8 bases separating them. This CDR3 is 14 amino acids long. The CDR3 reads CASSDGYPNTEAFF. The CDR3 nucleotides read TGTGCCAGCAGTGACGGTTATCCGAACACTGAAGCTTTCTTT.

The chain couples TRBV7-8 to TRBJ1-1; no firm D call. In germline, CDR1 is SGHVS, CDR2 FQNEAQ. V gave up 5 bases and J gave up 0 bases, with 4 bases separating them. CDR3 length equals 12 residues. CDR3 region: CASSLVNTEAFF. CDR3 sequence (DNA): TGTGCCAGCAGCCTTGTGAACACTGAAGCTTTCTTT.

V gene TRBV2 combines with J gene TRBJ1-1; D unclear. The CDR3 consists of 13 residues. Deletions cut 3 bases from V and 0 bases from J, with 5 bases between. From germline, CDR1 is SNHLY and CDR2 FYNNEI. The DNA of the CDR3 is TGTGCCAGCAGTGACATGGTGAACACTGAAGCTTTCTTT. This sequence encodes CASSDMVNTEAFF.

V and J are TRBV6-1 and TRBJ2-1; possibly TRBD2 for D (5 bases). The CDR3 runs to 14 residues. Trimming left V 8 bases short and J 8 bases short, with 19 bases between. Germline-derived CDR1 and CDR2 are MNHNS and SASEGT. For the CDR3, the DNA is TGTGCCAGCCCACAACCGGGGTTGGTCGATGAGCAGTTCTTC. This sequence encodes CASPQPGLVDEQFF.

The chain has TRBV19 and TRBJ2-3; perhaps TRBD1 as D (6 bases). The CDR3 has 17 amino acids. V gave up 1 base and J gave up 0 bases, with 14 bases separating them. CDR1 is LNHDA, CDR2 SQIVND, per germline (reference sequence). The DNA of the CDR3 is TGTGCCAGTAGTATAGTGAGGGGGAAACCAAGCACAGATACGCAGTATTTT. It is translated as CASSIVRGKPSTDTQYF.

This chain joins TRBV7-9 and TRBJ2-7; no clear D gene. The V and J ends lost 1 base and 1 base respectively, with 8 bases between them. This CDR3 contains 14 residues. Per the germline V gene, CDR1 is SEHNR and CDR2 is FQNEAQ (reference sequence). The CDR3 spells CASSLVSGSYEQYF. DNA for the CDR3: TGTGCCAGCAGCTTAGTGTCTGGATCCTACGAGCAGTACTTC.

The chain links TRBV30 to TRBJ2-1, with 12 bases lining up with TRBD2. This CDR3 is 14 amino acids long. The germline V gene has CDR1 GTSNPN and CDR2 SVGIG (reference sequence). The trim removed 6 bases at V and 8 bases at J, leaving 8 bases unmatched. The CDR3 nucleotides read TGTGCCTGCCGGACTAGCGGGATCGCGTATGAGCAGTTCTTC. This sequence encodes CACRTSGIAYEQFF.

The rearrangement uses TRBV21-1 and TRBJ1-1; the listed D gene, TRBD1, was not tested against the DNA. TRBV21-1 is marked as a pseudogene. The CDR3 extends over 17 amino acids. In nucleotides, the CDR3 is TGTGCCAGCTGGGGGGACAGGCCAAAATTGGTTTCCACTGAAGCTTTCTTT. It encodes CASWGDRPKLVSTEAFF.

DNA for the CDR3: TGTGCCAGCAGCTCCGGGTCTAAAAATTCCTACGAGCAGTACTTC. Protein sequence: CASSSGSKNSYEQYF. The chain joins TRBV13 to TRBJ2-7; the D is unclear. The CDR3 extends over 15 amino acids. CDR1 and CDR2 (germline): PRHDT, FYEKMQ (reference sequence). Trimming took 4 bases from V and 1 from J, leaving 14 bases between them.

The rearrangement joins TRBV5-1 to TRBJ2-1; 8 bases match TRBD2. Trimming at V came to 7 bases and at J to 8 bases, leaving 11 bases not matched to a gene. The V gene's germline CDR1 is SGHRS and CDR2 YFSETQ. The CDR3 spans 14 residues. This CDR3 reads CASGFGAGVYEQFF. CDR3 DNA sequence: TGCGCCAGCGGATTTGGAGCGGGAGTGTATGAGCAGTTCTTC.

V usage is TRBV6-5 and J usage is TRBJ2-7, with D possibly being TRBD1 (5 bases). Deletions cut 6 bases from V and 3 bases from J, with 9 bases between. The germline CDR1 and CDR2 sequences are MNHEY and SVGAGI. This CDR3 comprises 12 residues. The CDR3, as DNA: TGTGCCAGCAGCTTCGACAGCTACGAGCAGTACTTC. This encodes CASSFDSYEQYF.

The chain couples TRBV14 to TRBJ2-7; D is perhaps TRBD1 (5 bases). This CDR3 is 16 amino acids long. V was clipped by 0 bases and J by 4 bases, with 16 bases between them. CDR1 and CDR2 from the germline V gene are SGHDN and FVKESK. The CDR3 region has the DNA TGTGCCAGCAGCCAAGATACGGTTAGGGGCTCATACGAGCAGTACTTC. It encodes CASSQDTVRGSYEQYF.

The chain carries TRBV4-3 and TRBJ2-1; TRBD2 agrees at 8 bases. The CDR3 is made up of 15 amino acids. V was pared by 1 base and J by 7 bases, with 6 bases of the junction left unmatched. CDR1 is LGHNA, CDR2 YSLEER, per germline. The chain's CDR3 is CASSQGSGSGNEQFF. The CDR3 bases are TGCGCCAGCAGCCAAGGGAGCGGGAGCGGTAATGAGCAGTTCTTC.

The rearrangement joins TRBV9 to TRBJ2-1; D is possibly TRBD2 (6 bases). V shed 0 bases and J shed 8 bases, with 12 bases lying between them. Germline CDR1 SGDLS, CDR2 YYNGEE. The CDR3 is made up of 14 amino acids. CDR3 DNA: TGTGCCAGCAGCGTAGACGGGAGTATCCATGAGCAGTTCTTC. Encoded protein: CASSVDGSIHEQFF.

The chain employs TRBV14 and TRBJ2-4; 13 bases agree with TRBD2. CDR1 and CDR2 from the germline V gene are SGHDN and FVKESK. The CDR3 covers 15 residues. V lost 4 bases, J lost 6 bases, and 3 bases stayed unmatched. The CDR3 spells CASSPRTSGRNIQYF. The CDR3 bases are TGTGCCAGCAGCCCAAGGACTAGCGGGAGAAACATTCAGTACTTC.

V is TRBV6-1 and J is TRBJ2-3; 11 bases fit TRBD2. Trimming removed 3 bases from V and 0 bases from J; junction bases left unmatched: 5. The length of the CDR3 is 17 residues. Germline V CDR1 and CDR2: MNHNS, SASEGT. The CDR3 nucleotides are TGTGCCAGCAGTGACCTGGGACTAGCGGCTAGCACAGATACGCAGTATTTT. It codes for CASSDLGLAASTDTQYF.

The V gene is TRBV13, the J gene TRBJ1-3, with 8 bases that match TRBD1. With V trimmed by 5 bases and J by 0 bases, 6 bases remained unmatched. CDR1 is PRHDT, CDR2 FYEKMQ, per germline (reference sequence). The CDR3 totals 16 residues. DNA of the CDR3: TGTGCCAGCAGCGGGGGGACAGGCTCCTCTGGAAACACCATATATTTT. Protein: CASSGGTGSSGNTIYF.

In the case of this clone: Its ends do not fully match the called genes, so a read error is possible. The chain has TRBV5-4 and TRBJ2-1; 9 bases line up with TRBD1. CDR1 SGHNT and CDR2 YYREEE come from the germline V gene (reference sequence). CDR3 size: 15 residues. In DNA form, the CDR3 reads TGTGCCAGCAGCTCCGGGACAGGGCCCTACGATGAGCAGTTCTTC. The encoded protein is CASSSGTGPYDEQFF.